The 19 T cell receptor beta chains presented below share a single source sample, sequenced in a study of control samples from healthy donors and cancer patients. Clones were sequenced by immunoSEQ multiplex PCR, and TCRdb holds only the in-frame ones, with some missing. There are about 150,000 clones in the sample; 85% to 95% occur only once, and approximately 6% lies in the top ten. Sequenced sample: blood. The receptor source for this set is a man in his forties in good health.

The V gene is TRBV27, the J gene TRBJ1-2; D uncertain. In germline, CDR1 is MNHEY, CDR2 SMNVEV (reference sequence). V shed 3 bases and J shed 4 bases, with 9 bases lying between them. The CDR3 is 13 residues long. CDR3 protein: CASSFGRSYGYTF. The CDR3 nucleotides read TGTGCCAGCAGTTTCGGCAGGTCCTATGGCTACACCTTC.

The gene calls are TRBV7-3 and TRBJ2-3, with D possibly TRBD1 on 5 matching bases. Germline lookup yields CDR1 SGHTA and CDR2 FQGTGA. V lost 0 bases, J lost 1 base, and 8 bases lay in between. This CDR3 comprises 15 residues. The CDR3 DNA follows: TGTGCCAGCAGCTTAACGCAGGGCGGCACAGATACGCAGTATTTT. This sequence encodes CASSLTQGGTDTQYF.

J is TRBJ1-2 and V is TRBV7-9; possible D gene TRBD1, 6 bases. V was shortened by 6 bases and J by 7 bases, with 15 bases between the two germline ends. The CDR3 runs to 13 residues. Germline V gene lookup returns CDR1 SEHNR and CDR2 FQNEAQ (reference sequence). CDR3 sequence (DNA): TGTGCCAGCAGTAACCGCAGGGGCCTTGGCTACACCTTC. This translates into CASSNRRGLGYTF. The full variable domain, in which reference TRBV7-9 and TRBJ1-2 provide the parts outside the CDR3, is DTGVSQNPRHKITKRGQNVTFRCDPISEHNRLYWYRQTLGQGPEFLTYFQNEAQLEKSRLLSDRFSAERPKGSFSTLEIQRTEQGDSAMYLCASSNRRGLGYTFGSGTRLTVV.

The chain has TRBV14 and TRBJ2-5; D possibly corresponds to TRBD1 (6 bases). The ends were cut back, 4 bases at V and 5 bases at J, with 17 bases in the middle. This CDR3 comprises 15 residues. The germline CDR1 and CDR2 sequences are SGHDN and FVKESK. As DNA, the CDR3 is TGTGCCAGCAGCCCGTTAGACAGGCCAAGGGAGACCCAGTACTTC. Its protein is CASSPLDRPRETQYF.

The V and J genes are TRBV29-1 and TRBJ2-7; D is unresolved. The CDR3 sequence is 12 residues long. Trimming cost V 5 bases and J 4 bases, with 12 bases left between them. Germline V CDR1 and CDR2: SQVTM, ANQGSEA. In DNA form, the CDR3 reads TGCAGCGTTCTGGGTCCGCTTTACGAGCAGTACTTC. This codes for CSVLGPLYEQYF.

The chain carries TRBV18 and TRBJ1-4; tentatively, D is TRBD1 (6 bases). This CDR3 has 11 residues. Germline V CDR1 and CDR2: KGHSH, LQKENI. The ends were cut back, 6 bases at V and 14 bases at J, with 13 bases in the middle. CDR3: CASSSAGDLFF. CDR3 nucleotide sequence: TGTGCCAGCTCGTCGGCAGGGGACCTGTTTTTT.

This clone came up many times. V gene TRBV19 combines with J gene TRBJ2-1, with a tentative D call TRBD2 (7 bases). Per germline, CDR1 LNHDA and CDR2 SQIVND (reference sequence). The CDR3 sequence is 15 residues long. Between the trimmed V and J ends, which lost 1 base and 5 bases, there was a span of 12 bases. The CDR3: CASSIAGGPNNEQFF. Here the CDR3 DNA reads TGTGCCAGTAGTATAGCGGGGGGCCCCAACAATGAGCAGTTCTTC.

The chain employs TRBV27 and TRBJ1-5, with D uncertain. The CDR3 extends over 13 amino acids. The germline V gene has CDR1 MNHEY and CDR2 SMNVEV (reference sequence). V lost 1 base to trimming and J lost 1 base, with 2 bases between them. DNA for the CDR3: TGTGCCAGCAGTTTATTGAGCAATCAGCCCCAGCATTTT. Amino acids: CASSLLSNQPQHF.

The chain carries TRBV27 and TRBJ1-6, with a possible D match to TRBD1 (5 bases). Trimming removed 5 bases at V and 7 bases at J, with 12 bases between. The CDR3 contains 14 residues. Germline V lookup: CDR1 MNHEY, CDR2 SMNVEV (reference sequence). The CDR3 DNA reads TGTGCCAGCAGTATGAGGGGCTTGAATTCACCCCTCCACTTT. Protein sequence: CASSMRGLNSPLHF.

This clone was observed a single time. The chain employs TRBV2 and TRBJ2-5; perhaps D is TRBD1 or TRBD2 (5 bases each). Germline values: CDR1 SNHLY, CDR2 FYNNEI. The CDR3 loop spans 13 amino acids. V was pared by 8 bases and J by 4 bases, with 14 bases between. This chain's CDR3 is CASCRGRVETQYF. The CDR3, as DNA: TGTGCCAGCTGCCGGGGCAGGGTAGAGACCCAGTACTTC.

The chain recombines TRBV25-1 with TRBJ1-2, with 10 bases fitting TRBD1. This CDR3 spans 16 amino acids. Germline V lookup: CDR1 MGHDK, CDR2 SYGVNS. V shed 4 bases and J 5 bases; nucleotides not matched to a gene: 10. This chain's CDR3 is CASSGGQGVSPYGYTF. The CDR3 bases are TGTGCCAGCAGTGGCGGACAGGGGGTATCCCCTTATGGCTACACCTTC.

The chain combines TRBV19 with TRBJ2-4; D is undetermined. Germline V lookup: CDR1 LNHDA, CDR2 SQIVND (reference sequence). This CDR3 is built from 14 residues. V was clipped by 5 bases and J by 5 bases, with 13 bases between them. For the CDR3, the DNA is TGTGCCAGTAGTGCGGTTGGGGTCGAAAACATTCAGTACTTC. It codes for CASSAVGVENIQYF.

The gene calls are TRBV6-5 and TRBJ1-6, with 8 bases aligning to TRBD1. Per the germline V gene, CDR1 is MNHEY and CDR2 is SVGAGI. V was clipped by 0 bases and J by 7 bases; unmatched bases: 2. The CDR3 loop spans 15 amino acids. The CDR3 nucleotides are TGTGCCAGCAGTTACTCTGCAGGGGGCAATTCACCCCTCCACTTT. Translation: CASSYSAGGNSPLHF.

Turning to this clone: The same CDR3 can be traced to other DNA sequences in this sample. The V and J genes are TRBV5-1 and TRBJ1-1; 8 nucleotides match TRBD1. This CDR3 comprises 14 residues. Trimming at V came to 4 bases and at J to 5 bases, leaving 7 bases not matched to a gene. The germline V gene encodes CDR1 SGHRS and CDR2 YFSETQ. This chain's CDR3 is CASSPGTGGTEAFF. The CDR3 region has the DNA TGCGCCAGCAGCCCCGGTACAGGGGGGACTGAAGCTTTCTTT. The complete variable domain, with remaining parts taken from reference TRBV5-1 and TRBJ1-1, reads KAGVTQTPRYLIKTRGQQVTLSCSPISGHRSVSWYQQTPGQGLQFLFEYFSETQRNKGNFPGRFSGRQFSNSRSEMNVSTLELGDSALYLCASSPGTGGTEAFFGQGTRLTVV.

The chain is built from TRBV6-2 or TRBV6-3 and TRBJ1-6; a possible D gene is TRBD1 (5 bases). Germline values: CDR1 MNHEY, CDR2 SVGEGT. V lost 2 bases to trimming and J lost 9 bases, with 11 bases between them. The CDR3 spans 14 residues. CDR3 in amino acids: CASSYGGIGSPLHF. The CDR3 region has the DNA TGTGCCAGCAGTTACGGGGGAATCGGTTCACCCCTCCACTTT.

This chain connects TRBV7-9 to TRBJ1-1; tentatively, D is TRBD1 (5 bases). CDR1 is SEHNR and CDR2 is FQNEAQ in the germline V gene (reference sequence). This CDR3 has 15 amino acids. The ends were cut back, 3 bases at V and 0 bases at J, with 11 bases in the middle. CDR3 nucleotides: TGTGCCAGCAGCTTGGACACAGGAGTGAACACTGAAGCTTTCTTT. The encoded protein is CASSLDTGVNTEAFF.

The chain couples TRBV24-1 to TRBJ2-3, with 7 bases lining up with TRBD2. Germline CDR1 is KGHDR and CDR2 is SFDVKD. V lost 1 base, J lost 5 bases, and 8 bases stayed unmatched. The CDR3 consists of 16 residues. The CDR3 loop reads CATSDLSSGPGDTQYF. The CDR3, as DNA: TGTGCCACCAGTGATTTAAGTAGCGGGCCAGGAGATACGCAGTATTTT.

The chain couples TRBV7-2 to TRBJ1-2; D remains unclear. Trimming took 1 base from V and 0 from J, leaving 6 bases between them. The CDR3 is 14 amino acids. CDR1 and CDR2 (germline): SGHTA, FQGNSA. The CDR3 region has the DNA TGTGCCAGCAGCTTAGGGACGGCTAACTATGGCTACACCTTC. Translation gives CASSLGTANYGYTF.

This chain uses TRBV4-1 with TRBJ1-5, with 9 nucleotides matching TRBD1. CDR1 MGHRA and CDR2 YSYEKL come from the germline V gene. The ends lost 5 bases at V and 0 bases at J; junction bases unmatched: 2. The CDR3 totals 15 residues. The CDR3 region is CASSRTGDSNQPQHF. In nucleotides, the CDR3 is TGCGCCAGCAGCAGGACAGGGGATAGCAATCAGCCCCAGCATTTT.